This TCR beta chain was profiled in a study of cytomegalovirus exposure and HLA in healthy donors. This PCR relied on a set of 60 Vbeta primers and 13 Jbeta primers. The repertoire was sequenced with immunoSEQ multiplex PCR; TCRdb's copy has only in-frame clones and lacks some. The repertoire holds approximately 130,000 clones, with about 81% as singletons. The sample comprised PBMCs. The clonotype comes from a woman aged 40 to 49 in good health and CMV-seropositive.

CDR3 residues: CASSPPGVYQETQYF. In nucleotides, the CDR3 is TGTGCCAGCTCACCACCAGGGGTGTACCAAGAGACCCAGTACTTC. The chain is built from TRBV18 and TRBJ2-5, with a tentative D call TRBD1 (5 bases). V was trimmed by 0 bases and J by 0 bases, leaving 8 bases between them. The CDR3 runs 15 residues. In germline, CDR1 is KGHSH, CDR2 LQKENI.